This T cell receptor beta chain came from a study of shared clonotypes between healthy human individuals. Study in general: Serving as donors were two women and three men, whose ages spanned 18 to 49. Used for every donor were three CD4 naive, three CD4 memory, two CD8 naive and one CD8 memory plate.

CD8 cells regarded as naive lacked CD45RO, were positively chosen for CCR7, and omitted terminally differentiated effector memory CD45RA+ cells. Profiled with immunoSEQ multiplex PCR; TCRdb holds only in-frame clones, not every one. The top ten hold 20% to 25% of the sample, which has about 700,000 clones, around 90% seen once. V was clipped by 3 bases and J by 0 bases, with 6 bases between them. Germline values: CDR1 SGHDT, CDR2 YYEEEE. The CDR3 loop spans 13 amino acids. The sequenced sample consisted of naive CD8+ T cells sorted from blood. This chain joins TRBV5-6 and TRBJ2-5, with D unresolved. This clonotype was sampled from a man aged 25 to 40 in good health. This CDR3 reads CASSSQDQETQYF. The CDR3 DNA sequence: TGTGCCAGCAGCTCCCAGGACCAAGAGACCCAGTACTTC.